A selection of T cell receptor beta chains follows, all from one sample in a study of Ad26.COV2.S vaccination and SARS-CoV-2 variants. The data were produced by immunoSEQ multiplex PCR, yet TCRdb's version contains in-frame clones alone and is incomplete. Of about 350,000 clones in the sample, about 92% were seen once. The sample in question was peripheral blood, obtained after recovery from COVID-19. These TCRs come from a human donor who had recovered from COVID-19. Both conserved end residues are part of each CDR3. Each record gives: J gene, D gene, clone size, V gene, CDR3 protein, CDR3 DNA. D genes are given only for firm matches. Clone size is shown for a subset of rows, as once, few, many or a class of expanded clone.

TRBJ2-1,TRBD2,NA,TRBV5-6,CASSFSSGGRSYNEQFF,TGTGCCAGCAGCTTCTCAAGCGGGGGAAGGTCCTACAATGAGCAGTTCTTC
TRBJ1-2,NA,NA,TRBV5-4,CASSLLTVSYGYTF,TGTGCCAGCAGCTTGTTAACCGTCTCCTATGGCTACACCTTC
TRBJ2-7,NA,NA,TRBV3-1/TRBV3-2,CASSQSTYEQYF,TGTGCCAGCAGCCAATCTACCTACGAGCAGTACTTC
TRBJ1-1,TRBD1,NA,TRBV6-5,CASSRTGGEAEAFF,TGTGCCAGCAGCAGGACAGGGGGCGAAGCTGAAGCTTTCTTT
TRBJ2-6,NA,NA,TRBV4-1,CASSQLTRSSGANVLTF,TGCGCCAGCAGCCAATTAACCCGAAGCTCTGGGGCCAACGTCCTGACTTTC
TRBJ2-3,NA,NA,TRBV19,CASSWRGISTDTQYF,TGTGCCAGTTCCTGGCGGGGCATAAGCACAGATACGCAGTATTTT
TRBJ2-7,NA,NA,TRBV27,CASSLGTGPYEQYF,TGTGCCAGCAGTTTAGGAACAGGGCCCTACGAGCAGTACTTC
TRBJ2-3,TRBD2,once,TRBV5-8,CASSLARASGVDTQYF,TGTGCCAGCAGCTTGGCCCGGGCTAGCGGGGTCGATACGCAGTATTTT
TRBJ2-2,NA,NA,TRBV5-4,CASSAPPGRRDTGELFF,TGTGCCAGCAGCGCCCCGCCAGGGCGGCGCGACACCGGGGAGCTGTTTTTT
TRBJ2-1,NA,NA,TRBV10-1,CASSESPRNEQFF,TGCGCCAGCAGTGAGTCTCCCCGGAATGAGCAGTTCTTC
TRBJ1-1,TRBD1,once,TRBV5-6,CASSYGQVARAFF,TGTGCCAGCAGCTATGGACAGGTAGCCAGAGCTTTCTTT
TRBJ2-3,TRBD1,NA,TRBV5-6,CASSSDRGRSDTQYF,TGTGCCAGCAGCTCGGACAGGGGGAGGTCAGATACGCAGTATTTT
TRBJ2-1,TRBD2,NA,TRBV7-6,CASSRGLAGGYNSYNEQFF,TGTGCCAGCAGCCGGGGACTAGCGGGGGGCTACAACTCCTACAATGAGCAGTTCTTC
TRBJ1-6,NA,NA,TRBV5-5,CASSDGHGNSPLHF,TGTGCCAGCAGCGACGGACACGGGAATTCACCCCTCCACTTT
TRBJ1-6,NA,once,TRBV6-1,CASSEALRSPLHF,TGTGCCAGCAGTGAAGCGCTGCGTTCACCCCTCCACTTT
TRBJ1-1,NA,NA,TRBV4-1,CASSQEGGGVNTEAFF,TGCGCCAGCAGCCAAGAAGGAGGAGGGGTGAACACTGAAGCTTTCTTT
TRBJ1-6,NA,NA,TRBV2,CASSFAADSNSPLHF,TGTGCCAGCAGTTTCGCCGCCGACTCAAATTCACCCCTCCACTTT
TRBJ2-1,NA,NA,TRBV18,CASSPMRENYNEQFF,TGTGCCAGCTCACCGATGAGGGAGAACTACAATGAGCAGTTCTTC
TRBJ1-4,NA,NA,TRBV6-4,CASRPWGIHEKLFF,TGTGCCAGCAGGCCTTGGGGTATACATGAAAAACTGTTTTTT
TRBJ2-7,NA,NA,TRBV4-1,CASSQEAPRGGGGYEQYF,TGCGCCAGCAGCCAAGAGGCCCCGCGAGGGGGCGGGGGTTACGAGCAGTACTTC
TRBJ2-7,NA,NA,TRBV4-3,CASSQAGGSEQYF,TGCGCCAGCAGCCAAGCTGGGGGGAGCGAGCAGTACTTC
TRBJ1-1,NA,NA,TRBV6-5,CASSYSEGSEAFF,TGTGCCAGCAGTTACTCCGAAGGCAGTGAAGCTTTCTTT
TRBJ1-2,TRBD1,NA,TRBV5-6,CASSFGQGTRYGYTF,TGTGCCAGCAGCTTCGGACAGGGGACCAGGTATGGCTACACCTTC
TRBJ2-1,TRBD2,NA,TRBV7-9,CASSFAGGRSDEQFF,TGTGCCAGCAGCTTTGCGGGGGGGCGCAGCGATGAGCAGTTCTTC
TRBJ1-1,TRBD1,NA,TRBV6-1,CASSDRQGMTEAFF,TGTGCCAGCAGTGACCGACAGGGAATGACTGAAGCTTTCTTT
TRBJ1-1,NA,NA,TRBV5-5,CASRRDLNTEAFF,TGTGCCAGCAGAAGGGATCTGAACACTGAAGCTTTCTTT
TRBJ1-1,TRBD1,NA,TRBV9,CASSTLGQGRTEAFF,TGTGCCAGCAGCACCCTAGGACAGGGGAGGACTGAAGCTTTCTTT
TRBJ2-1,NA,NA,TRBV4-1,CASSQERARVNEQFF,TGCGCCAGCAGCCAAGAAAGGGCCAGGGTCAATGAGCAGTTCTTC
TRBJ2-6,NA,NA,TRBV5-4,CASSLKRGESSGANVLTF,TGTGCCAGCAGCTTGAAACGCGGGGAGAGCTCTGGGGCCAACGTCCTGACTTTC
TRBJ2-5,TRBD2,NA,TRBV6-1,CASSEIGGGALAQYF,TGTGCCAGCAGTGAAATTGGCGGGGGGGCATTGGCCCAGTACTTC
TRBJ1-1,TRBD1,once,TRBV11-2,CASSLGTGGAFF,TGTGCCAGCAGCTTAGGGACAGGGGGAGCTTTCTTT
TRBJ1-5,TRBD1,NA,TRBV9,CASSVSGTGDQPQHF,TGTGCCAGCAGCGTCTCCGGGACAGGGGATCAGCCCCAGCATTTT
TRBJ1-1,TRBD1,NA,TRBV7-9,CASSLAGGGKAFF,TGTGCCAGCAGCTTAGCAGGGGGCGGGAAAGCTTTCTTT
TRBJ2-1,TRBD2,NA,TRBV3-1/TRBV3-2,CASSLSLAGGPNEQFF,TGTGCCAGCAGCCTTTCCCTAGCGGGGGGGCCGAATGAGCAGTTCTTC
TRBJ2-4,NA,NA,TRBV19,CASSILQGAMSGNIQYF,TGTGCCAGTAGTATTCTGCAGGGCGCGATGTCGGGAAACATTCAGTACTTC
TRBJ2-2,NA,NA,TRBV10-3,CAISESSVARTTGELFF,TGTGCCATCAGTGAGTCGTCGGTAGCGCGGACCACCGGGGAGCTGTTTTTT
TRBJ1-1,TRBD1,once,TRBV9,CASTLEVTGGTEAFF,TGTGCCAGCACCTTAGAGGTCACAGGGGGCACTGAAGCTTTCTTT
TRBJ1-5,NA,few,TRBV4-3,CASSQEGHSGQPQHF,TGCGCCAGCAGCCAGGAGGGACATAGCGGTCAGCCCCAGCATTTT
TRBJ1-3,NA,NA,TRBV9,CASSTNRTVSGNTIYF,TGTGCCAGCAGCACCAACAGGACAGTCTCTGGAAACACCATATATTTT
TRBJ2-3,NA,NA,TRBV4-1,CASSQEEGTSTDTQYF,TGCGCCAGCAGCCAAGAGGAGGGGACTAGCACAGATACGCAGTATTTT
TRBJ1-2,NA,NA,TRBV27,CASSLVQGGGYTF,TGTGCCAGCAGTTTGGTGCAGGGTGGCGGCTACACCTTC
TRBJ2-5,TRBD2,once,TRBV27,CASRGVQETQYF,TGTGCCAGCCGGGGGGTCCAAGAGACCCAGTACTTC
TRBJ1-5,NA,NA,TRBV7-9,CASSTEGNQPQHF,TGTGCCAGCAGTACGGAAGGCAATCAGCCCCAGCATTTT
TRBJ2-7,TRBD2,NA,TRBV2,CASGGGSSYEQYF,TGTGCCAGCGGGGGGGGGAGCTCCTACGAGCAGTACTTC
TRBJ1-4,NA,NA,TRBV3-1/TRBV3-2,CASSRNGGSNEKLFF,TGTGCCAGCAGCCGAAATGGGGGCTCTAATGAAAAACTGTTTTTT
TRBJ1-1,NA,NA,TRBV9,CASSLTAETAYTEAFF,TGTGCCAGCAGCCTAACCGCGGAGACAGCTTACACTGAAGCTTTCTTT
TRBJ1-5,NA,many,TRBV27,CASSLFRTDNQPQHF,TGTGCCAGCAGTTTATTCCGGACAGACAATCAGCCCCAGCATTTT
TRBJ2-5,NA,NA,TRBV5-6,CASSLGWQETQYF,TGTGCCAGCAGCTTGGGTTGGCAAGAGACCCAGTACTTC
TRBJ2-3,TRBD1,NA,TRBV24-1,CATSDFSGTGGTDTQYF,TGTGCCACCAGTGATTTTAGCGGGACAGGGGGAACAGATACGCAGTATTTT
TRBJ1-3,NA,NA,TRBV11-1,CASSSKVRQEWNTIYF,TGTGCCAGCAGCTCCAAAGTTCGCCAGGAGTGGAACACCATATATTTT
TRBJ1-2,TRBD1,NA,TRBV18,CASSPGTDNYGYTF,TGTGCCAGCTCACCAGGGACAGACAACTATGGCTACACCTTC
TRBJ2-7,NA,once,TRBV5-4,CASSLGGKDEQYF,TGTGCCAGCAGCTTGGGCGGGAAAGACGAGCAGTACTTC